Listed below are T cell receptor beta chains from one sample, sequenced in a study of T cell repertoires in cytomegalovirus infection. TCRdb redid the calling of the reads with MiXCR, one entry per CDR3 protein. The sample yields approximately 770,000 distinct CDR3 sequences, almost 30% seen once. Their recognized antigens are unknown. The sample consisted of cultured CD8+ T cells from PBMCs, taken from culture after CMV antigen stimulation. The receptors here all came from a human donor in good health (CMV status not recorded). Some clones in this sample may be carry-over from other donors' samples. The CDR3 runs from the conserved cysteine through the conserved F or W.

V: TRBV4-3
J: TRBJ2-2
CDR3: CASSQPDEGGLFF

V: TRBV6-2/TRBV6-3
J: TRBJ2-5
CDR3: CASRGDYTTQYF

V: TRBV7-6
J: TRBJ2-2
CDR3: CASSLPQGVGNTGELFF

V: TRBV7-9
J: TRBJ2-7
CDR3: CASSSEDGYSYEQYF

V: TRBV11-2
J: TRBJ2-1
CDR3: CASSFGTGGDQSSYNEQFF

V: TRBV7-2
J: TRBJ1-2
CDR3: CASGWAYGYTF

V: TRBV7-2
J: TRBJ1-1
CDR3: CASSLGDRVLNTEAFF

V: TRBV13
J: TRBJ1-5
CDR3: CASSSQGRQPQHF

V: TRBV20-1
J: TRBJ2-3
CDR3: CSAPDSGETDTQYF

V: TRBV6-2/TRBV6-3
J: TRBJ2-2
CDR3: CASTSDPGTGSNTGELFF